Each of the 13 T cell receptor beta chains below was sequenced from the same sample in a study of cytomegalovirus exposure and HLA in healthy donors. Primers for the PCR totalled 60 Vbeta and 13 Jbeta. Assay: immunoSEQ multiplex PCR; the TCRdb copy retains only in-frame clones and omits some. Here the sample spans 180,000 or so clones, roughly a tenth being singletons. The sample consisted of PBMCs. The source is a woman aged 30 to 39 in good health and CMV-seropositive.

The chain employs TRBV7-2 and TRBJ2-5, with D possibly TRBD2 on 5 matching bases. The length of the CDR3 is 15 residues. The V and J ends lost 5 bases and 5 bases respectively, with 18 bases between them. Germline V gives CDR1 SGHTA, CDR2 FQGNSA. CDR3 DNA: TGTGCCAGCAGCATGCTTATCTCCAGAGGGGAGACCCAGTACTTC. Amino acid sequence: CASSMLISRGETQYF. The full variable domain, its missing parts supplied by reference TRBV7-2 and TRBJ2-5, is GAGVSQSPSNKVTEKGKDVELRCDPISGHTALYWYRQSLGQGLEFLIYFQGNSAPDKSGLPSDRFSAERTGGSVSTLTIQRTQQEDSAVYLCASSMLISRGETQYFGPGTRLLVL.

This clone has a handful of counts. V usage is TRBV2 and J usage is TRBJ1-1; 7 bases agree with TRBD1. CDR1 and CDR2 from the germline V gene are SNHLY and FYNNEI. V dropped 6 bases and J dropped 1; count of bases not matched to a gene: 11. The CDR3 totals 16 residues. The CDR3 is CASRTEGTVANTEAFF. The CDR3 DNA is TGTGCCAGCAGGACTGAGGGGACAGTTGCGAACACTGAAGCTTTCTTT. Full variable domain (missing parts from reference TRBV2 and TRBJ1-1): EPEVTQTPSHQVTQMGQEVILRCVPISNHLYFYWYRQILGQKVEFLVSFYNNEISEKSEIFDDQFSVERPDGSNFTLKIRSTKLEDSAMYFCASRTEGTVANTEAFFGQGTRLTVV.

The rearrangement links TRBV5-1 to TRBJ2-2; TRBD2 is a possible D gene (6 bases). The germline gives CDR1 SGHRS, CDR2 YFSETQ. V lost 5 bases and J 2 bases, leaving 13 bases between the germline ends. The CDR3 consists of 15 residues. The CDR3 sequence: CASSLSGINTGELFF. The CDR3, as DNA: TGCGCCAGCAGTCTTAGCGGAATAAACACCGGGGAGCTGTTTTTT. Filled out from reference TRBV5-1 and TRBJ2-2, the complete variable domain reads KAGVTQTPRYLIKTRGQQVTLSCSPISGHRSVSWYQQTPGQGLQFLFEYFSETQRNKGNFPGRFSGRQFSNSRSEMNVSTLELGDSALYLCASSLSGINTGELFFGEGSRLTVL.

This clone was seen only a few times. J is TRBJ2-1 and V is TRBV7-9, with D possibly being TRBD2 (6 bases). The germline gives CDR1 SEHNR, CDR2 FQNEAQ (reference sequence). The CDR3 totals 17 residues. V shed 1 base and J shed 2 bases, with 15 bases lying between them. CDR3 sequence (DNA): TGTGCCAGCAGCTTAGGGGCCCTACGGGAGACCTACAATGAGCAGTTCTTC. Its protein is CASSLGALRETYNEQFF.

This clone occurred a few times. The rearrangement joins TRBV5-1 to TRBJ2-2; no firm D call. V was shortened by 4 bases and J by 7 bases, with 11 bases between the two germline ends. CDR3 length: 13 amino acids. Germline CDR1 SGHRS, CDR2 YFSETQ. The CDR3 is CASSLDQNGELFF. The CDR3 DNA follows: TGCGCCAGCAGCCTGGATCAAAACGGGGAGCTGTTTTTT.

The V gene is TRBV5-1, the J gene TRBJ2-7; possibly TRBD2 for D (5 bases). With 0 bases removed from V and 6 bases from J, the gap between germline ends came to 13 bases. Germline values: CDR1 SGHRS, CDR2 YFSETQ. This CDR3 comprises 14 residues. In DNA form, the CDR3 reads TGCGCCAGCAGCTTGGTACCTCTCGGAGGCGAGCAGTACTTC. Translated: CASSLVPLGGEQYF.

This chain connects TRBV19 to TRBJ2-7, with D hard to call. V was cut by 6 bases and J by 4 bases, with 7 bases left in between. The germline CDR1 and CDR2 sequences are LNHDA and SQIVND (reference sequence). The CDR3 is made up of 11 amino acids. In DNA, the CDR3 is TGTGCCAGTAGAGCCGGTTACGAGCAGTACTTC. This codes for CASRAGYEQYF.

This clone was detected a few times. This sequence joins TRBV19 and TRBJ1-2; TRBD1 agrees at 7 bases. The ends lost 0 bases at V and 5 bases at J; junction bases unmatched: 9. CDR3 length equals 16 residues. Germline V gene sequence: CDR1 LNHDA, CDR2 SQIVND (reference sequence). The CDR3 loop is CASSIDGQVLGYGYTF. In DNA, the CDR3 is TGTGCCAGTAGTATAGACGGACAGGTCCTAGGTTATGGCTACACCTTC.

The CDR3 DNA reads as TGTGCCATCAGGGGGGGGCCATGGACTGAAGCTTTCTTT. Residues: CAIRGGPWTEAFF. The chain is built from TRBV10-3 and TRBJ1-1, with D possibly matching TRBD1 (6 bases). The CDR3 is 13 residues long. Trimming stripped 6 bases from V and 5 bases from J, with 13 bases between. From germline, CDR1 is ENHRY and CDR2 SYGVKD.

V is TRBV19 and J is TRBJ1-5; 7 nucleotides line up with TRBD1. V dropped 0 bases and J dropped 12; count of bases not matched to a gene: 8. The CDR3 has 14 amino acids. Germline CDR1 reads LNHDA; CDR2 reads SQIVND (reference sequence). In DNA form, the CDR3 reads TGTGCCAGTAGTATAGATCCTAAGGGGGCCTTCCAGCATTTT. This translates into CASSIDPKGAFQHF.

The chain uses TRBV9 and TRBJ1-2; no firm D call. Germline V lookup: CDR1 SGDLS, CDR2 YYNGEE. The V end was cut by 0 bases, the J end by 4 bases, with 10 bases between. The CDR3 length is 14 residues. CDR3 in amino acids: CASSVVDGGYGYTF. The DNA of the CDR3 is TGTGCCAGCAGCGTAGTCGACGGAGGCTATGGCTACACCTTC.

This clone was recorded a few times. V gene TRBV30 combines with J gene TRBJ2-1; 10 nucleotides align to TRBD2. The CDR3 is made up of 13 amino acids. The germline gives CDR1 GTSNPN, CDR2 SVGIG (reference sequence). The V and J ends lost 8 bases and 6 bases, in that order; junction bases with no gene match: 7. Here the CDR3 reads CANTSGKVNEQFF. The CDR3 coding sequence is TGTGCCAATACTAGCGGGAAGGTCAATGAGCAGTTCTTC. Supplemented by reference TRBV30 and TRBJ2-1, the full variable domain reads SQTIHQWPATLVQPVGSPLSLECTVEGTSNPNLYWYRQAAGRGLQLLFYSVGIGQISSEVPQNLSASRPQDRQFILSSKKLLLSDSGFYLCANTSGKVNEQFFGPGTRLTVL.

The CDR3 DNA is TGCAGTGCTAGAGACCCAAATACGCAGTATTTT. This gives the protein CSARDPNTQYF. This chain joins TRBV20-1 and TRBJ2-3, with D unresolved. Per the germline V gene, CDR1 is DFQATT and CDR2 is SNEGSKA (reference sequence). The CDR3 spans 11 residues. V lost 0 bases and J lost 7, with 5 bases in between.